This T cell receptor (beta chain) was recovered during a study of PD-1 blockade in mismatch repair-deficient tumors (dated by TCRdb to the late 2010s). Background for the entire study: Between late 2013 and September 2016, the trial enrolled over 80 consecutive patients with 12 mismatch repair-deficient cancer types, every one of whom had been previously treated and was progressing. Tumor-associated T cell clones were tracked in the peripheral blood of patients responding to PD-1 blockade by deep sequencing of TCR CDR3 regions.

On this clone itself: Its cognate antigen has yet to be identified. Base qualities are missing; no much larger clone stands one base away.

The library was generated by the immunoSEQ multiplex PCR assay. Imported from immuneACCESS, the table was reduced by TCRdb to in-frame sequences with V and J called. These copies leave out some clones; in studies compared against another copy, an unresolved V gene accounts for under half, and the cause of the remainder is not known. The sample records about 38,000 clones, roughly 84% of which are singletons. The top ten clones comprise 3.5% to 4% of the sample. Study-wide conclusions, independent of this receptor: Tumor-resident clones, often undetectable in blood before treatment, expanded rapidly after pembrolizumab and then contracted, generally before radiologic responses.

Mismatch repair deficiency was established in every enrolled patient by polymerase chain reaction or immunohistochemistry. Three patients who responded to pembrolizumab therapy underwent TCR sequencing. The phase II trial prospectively tested pembrolizumab PD-1 blockade in advanced mismatch repair-deficient cancers regardless of tissue of origin. Peripheral blood T cell samples were collected serially, before PD-1 blockade began and at several time points afterward. The timing of each blood sample was reported as weeks after the first dose of pembrolizumab. This TCR derives from an adult with mismatch repair-deficient cancer. The source was peripheral blood, collected 76 weeks after starting pembrolizumab.

The base sequence is TGCGCCAGCAGCCTCGGGACAGGGGAGAAGTCCTATGGCTACACCTTC. This sequence encodes CASSLGTGEKSYGYTF. The V and J genes are TRBV5-1 and TRBJ1-2; TRBD1 agrees with 10 junctional bases. CDR1 and CDR2, per the germline V gene, are SGHRS and YFSETQ. V loses 4 bases at its end and J loses 4 bases; junction bases beyond the gene matches: 10. Spanning cysteine to phenylalanine, the CDR3 consists of 16 amino acids. Of the read, only the CDR3 DNA is kept; its 48 bases are in frame from base 1. Beyond the CDR3, the reference TRBV5-1 and TRBJ1-2 genes provide the residues; the full variable domain reads: KAGVTQTPRYLIKTRGQQVTLSCSPISGHRSVSWYQQTPGQGLQFLFEYFSETQRNKGNFPGRFSGRQFSNSRSEMNVSTLELGDSALYLCASSLGTGEKSYGYTFGSGTRLTVV.